The present T cell receptor (beta chain) was sequenced within a study of blood T cell repertoires in COVID-19. Sequencing was performed with immunoSEQ multiplex PCR; in TCRdb, only in-frame clones are kept and a portion is missing. The sample includes roughly 180,000 clones, 82% of them seen just once. Germline loops: CDR1 KGHSH, CDR2 LQKENI. After removal of 5 bases from V and 3 bases from J, the junction contained 4 bases not matched to a gene. This CDR3 region has 15 residues. This clone turned up a few times. This receptor was taken from an elderly woman with active or convalescent COVID-19. Specimen: peripheral blood. The gene calls are TRBV18 and TRBJ2-2, with TRBD1 matching over 9 bases. DNA for the CDR3: TGTGCCAGCTCATGGGACAGGGTGGACACCGGGGAGCTGTTTTTT. Translation: CASSWDRVDTGELFF.